This T cell receptor (beta chain) stems from a study of blood T cell repertoires in COVID-19. About the study: Samples representing acute and convalescent COVID-19 were sourced from the United States, Italy and Spain.

In the original processing: Reference gene primer amplification yielded estimated nucleated cell counts. The repertoire was sequenced with immunoSEQ multiplex PCR; TCRdb's copy has only in-frame clones and lacks some. V, J and clone size are those of that table, while D and trimming were read from the DNA. The sample records about 310,000 clones, over 75% being singletons. The germline V and J ends were trimmed by 3 bases and 2 bases, with 11 bases remaining between them. Per the germline V gene, CDR1 is SQVTM and CDR2 is ANQGSEA. The CDR3 runs 14 residues. The sequenced material came from PBMCs or T cells enriched from blood (not recorded which). The receptor was isolated from a woman aged 40-49 years who had recovered from COVID-19. This rearrangement joins TRBV29-1 to TRBJ2-1; no clear D gene. The chain's CDR3 is CSVEGSNTYNEQFF. CDR3 bases: TGCAGCGTTGAGGGCAGCAATACCTACAATGAGCAGTTCTTC.